The entry below gives a single TCR beta chain sequence along with its context. The data are from a study of blood T cell repertoires in COVID-19. Looking at the study overall: Whether acute or convalescent, the COVID-19 samples came from the United States, Italy and Spain.

CDR1 is SEHNR and CDR2 is FQNEAQ in the germline V gene (reference sequence). V lost 2 bases and J lost 4; bases outside the gene matches: 6. CDR3 length: 16 residues. As originally analysed: Estimated nucleated cell counts came from reference gene primer amplification. Clones were read by immunoSEQ multiplex PCR, and TCRdb kept only the in-frame ones, dropping some. For V, J and clone size, that table is used; D and trimming come from the DNA. The sample shows under 45,000 clones, over 65% of them seen only once. The sample was peripheral blood. The chain is built from TRBV7-9 and TRBJ1-1, with TRBD1 matching 11 bases. This clonotype was sampled from a man aged 60 to 69 with active COVID-19. In DNA, the CDR3 is TGTGCCAGCAGCTTACGAAGGGACAGGGGGGGCACTGAAGCTTTCTTT. Protein product: CASSLRRDRGGTEAFF.